This T cell receptor beta chain was profiled in a study of CD8 T cells in Susac syndrome. The CDR3 loop spans 12 amino acids. The V gene's germline CDR1 is MNHEY and CDR2 SVGAGI. A note on this clonotype: A junction boundary mismatches the germline segment, possibly from a read error.

An amount of RNA that ranged from roughly 0.45 to 1 ug was reverse transcribed with random hexamers. An immunoSEQ multiplex PCR amplified TCR beta CDR3 over 54 Vbeta and 13 Jbeta. In TCRdb, the immunoSEQ multiplex PCR reads were re-called with MiXCR into one record per CDR3 protein. This sample has around 200,000 distinct CDR3 sequences, with roughly 96% found just once. TCR beta was sequenced from blood CD8+ and CD4+ T cells. In contrast to the negatively isolated CD8+ and CD4+ T cells, TEMRA cells were FACS-enriched. Material for sequencing was CD4+ T cells from PBMCs. The rearrangement joins TRBV6-5 to TRBJ2-5, with D tentatively TRBD2 (7 bases). This sequence originates from a human donor in good health. CDR3 amino acids: CASRPSGGRGHF. CDR3 in DNA: TGTGCCAGCAGACCCTCGGGAGGCCGGGGGCACTTC.